This T cell receptor (beta chain) derives from a study of shared clonotypes between healthy human individuals. The protocol was immunoSEQ multiplex PCR, while the TCRdb copy is restricted to in-frame clones and leaves out a portion. Of roughly 890,000 clones listed, 80% to 95% were seen once; the top ten hold 24%. Positive CCR7 selection of CD45RO-negative cells yielded the naive CD8 cells, and terminally differentiated effector memory CD45RA+ cells were excluded. This TCR was sampled from a man under 40 in good health. Input material: naive CD8+ T cells sorted from blood.

The CDR3 sequence: CASSFLGGGQETQYF. The CDR3 DNA reads as TGTGCCAGCAGCTTCCTCGGCGGGGGGCAAGAGACCCAGTACTTC. This chain uses TRBV5-4 with TRBJ2-5; 8 bases line up with TRBD2. This CDR3 region has 15 residues. V lost 2 bases, J lost 2 bases, and 5 bases stayed unmatched. Germline V gene lookup returns CDR1 SGHNT and CDR2 YYREEE (reference sequence).